The sequence of this T cell receptor (beta chain) was determined in a study of blood T cells in healthy people across ages. Study-level background: The template switching approach captured approximately one barcoded beta molecule for every two T cells. Study conclusions and caveats: Getting older went along with TCR beta diversity per million T cells dropping roughly linearly.

The CDR3 is 13 amino acids. Germline V gene sequence: CDR1 MNHEY, CDR2 SVGEGT. With 2 bases removed from V and 5 bases from J, the gap between germline ends came to 10 bases. Notes on this clonotype: The antigen is unknown.

At least 5 micrograms of total RNA were extracted per sample. Next came a second PCR, run for roughly 6 to 11 cycles, which used a sample-barcoded 5' primer along with a J-beta primer mix. Every cDNA molecule carried a tag from a template-switch adaptor bearing 12 random nucleotides. TCRdb independently ran MiXCR on the 5' RACE reads; one entry per CDR3 protein. The table lists roughly 2 million distinct CDR3 sequences, about 49% of them singletons. This sequence joins TRBV6-2 or TRBV6-3 and TRBJ2-7; D possibly uses TRBD1 or TRBD2 (5 bases each). Material: blood. The receptor was derived from a woman in her thirties or forties in good health. This CDR3 reads CASSYLGPDEQYF. CDR3 sequence (DNA): TGTGCCAGCAGTTACCTGGGACCTGACGAGCAGTACTTC.